The clone carrying this TCR beta chain showed up just a few times. The antigen is unknown. This specimen comes from a study of identical twins. Findings and limits, study-wide: Cord blood beta clonotypes that were abundant carried fewer insertions, and memory repertoires showed no such trend.

From the 5' RACE reads, TCRdb called clonotypes with MiXCR, one entry per CDR3 protein. Among 200,000 to 250,000 distinct CDR3 sequences listed, 9.5% to 15% were seen once. The V gene lost 3 bases and the J gene lost 8 bases, with 11 bases spanning the gap. CDR3 length: 13 residues. Per the germline V gene, CDR1 is LGHDT and CDR2 is YNNKEL (reference sequence). These data also featured in a second study, about yellow fever vaccine responses in identical twins.

The V gene is TRBV3-1, the J gene TRBJ2-1, with a weak D call TRBD1 (6 bases). The specimen sequenced was memory (CD45RO+) T cells sorted from blood. The sequence derives from a woman younger than 30 in good health. As DNA, the CDR3 is TGTGCCAGCAGCCATCTAAAGGGGGATGAGCAGTTCTTC. Protein: CASSHLKGDEQFF.